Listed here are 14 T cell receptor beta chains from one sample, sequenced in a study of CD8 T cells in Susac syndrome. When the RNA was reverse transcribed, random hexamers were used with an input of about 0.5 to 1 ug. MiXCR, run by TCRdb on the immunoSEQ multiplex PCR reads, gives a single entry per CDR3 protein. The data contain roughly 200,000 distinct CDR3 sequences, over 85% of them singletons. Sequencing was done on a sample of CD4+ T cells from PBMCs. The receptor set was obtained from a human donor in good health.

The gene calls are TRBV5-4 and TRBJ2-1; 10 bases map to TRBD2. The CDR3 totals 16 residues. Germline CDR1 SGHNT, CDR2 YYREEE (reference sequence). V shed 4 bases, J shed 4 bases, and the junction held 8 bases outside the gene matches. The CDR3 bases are TGTGCCAGCAGCCCGCCGGGACTAGCGAGTTACAATGAGCAGTTCTTC. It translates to CASSPPGLASYNEQFF.

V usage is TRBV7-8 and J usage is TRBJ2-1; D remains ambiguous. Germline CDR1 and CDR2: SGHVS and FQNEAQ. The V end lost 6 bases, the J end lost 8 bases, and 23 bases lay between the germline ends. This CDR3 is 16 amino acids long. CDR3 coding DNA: TGTGCCAGCAGTTTAAGGATAACTCTTCCCGGCTATGAGCAGTTCTTC. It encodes CASSLRITLPGYEQFF.

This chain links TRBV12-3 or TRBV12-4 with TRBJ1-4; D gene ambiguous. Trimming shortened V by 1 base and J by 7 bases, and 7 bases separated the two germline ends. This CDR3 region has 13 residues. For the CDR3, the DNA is TGTGCCAGCAGTTTAGGAAGGGCTGAAAAACTGTTTTTT. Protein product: CASSLGRAEKLFF.

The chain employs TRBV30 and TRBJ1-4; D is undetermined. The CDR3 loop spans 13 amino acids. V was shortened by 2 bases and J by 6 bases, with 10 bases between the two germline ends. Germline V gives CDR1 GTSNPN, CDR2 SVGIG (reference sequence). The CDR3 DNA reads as TGTGCCTGGAGTCCGCGGGCTTATGAAAAACTGTTTTTT. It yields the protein CAWSPRAYEKLFF.

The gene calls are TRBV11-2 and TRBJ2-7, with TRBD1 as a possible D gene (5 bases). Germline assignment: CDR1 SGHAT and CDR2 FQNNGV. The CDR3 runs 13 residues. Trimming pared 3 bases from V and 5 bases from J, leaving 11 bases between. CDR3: CASSFGVGDEQYV. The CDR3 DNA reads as TGTGCCAGCAGCTTTGGTGTAGGGGACGAGCAGTACGTC.

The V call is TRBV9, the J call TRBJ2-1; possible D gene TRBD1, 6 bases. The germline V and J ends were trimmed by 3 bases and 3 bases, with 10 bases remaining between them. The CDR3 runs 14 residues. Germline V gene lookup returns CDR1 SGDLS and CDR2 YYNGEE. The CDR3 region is CASSDRQVYNEQFF. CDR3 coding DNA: TGTGCCAGCAGCGATAGACAGGTCTACAATGAGCAGTTCTTC.

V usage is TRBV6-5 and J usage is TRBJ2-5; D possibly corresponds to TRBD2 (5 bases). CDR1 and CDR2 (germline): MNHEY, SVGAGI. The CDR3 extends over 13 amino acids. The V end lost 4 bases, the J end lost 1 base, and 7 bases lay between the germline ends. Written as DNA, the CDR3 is TGTGCCAGCAGTTCGAGGGTCCAAGAGACCCAGTACTTC. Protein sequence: CASSSRVQETQYF.

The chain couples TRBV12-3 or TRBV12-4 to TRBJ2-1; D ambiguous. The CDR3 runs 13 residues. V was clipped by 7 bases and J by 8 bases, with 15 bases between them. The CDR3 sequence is CASTPLATHEQFF. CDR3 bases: TGTGCCAGCACCCCGCTGGCTACGCATGAGCAGTTCTTC.

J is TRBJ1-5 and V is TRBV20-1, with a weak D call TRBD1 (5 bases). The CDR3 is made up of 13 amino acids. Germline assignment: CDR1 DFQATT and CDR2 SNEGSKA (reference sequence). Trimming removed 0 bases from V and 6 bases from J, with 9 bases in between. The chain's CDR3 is CSARDRGTQPQHF. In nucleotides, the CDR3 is TGCAGTGCTAGAGATCGTGGGACTCAGCCCCAGCATTTT.

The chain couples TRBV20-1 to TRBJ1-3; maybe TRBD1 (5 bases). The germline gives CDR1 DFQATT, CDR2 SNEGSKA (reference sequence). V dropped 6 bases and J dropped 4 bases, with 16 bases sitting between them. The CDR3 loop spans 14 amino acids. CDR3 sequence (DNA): TGCAGTGCCCGGGACTACGTGGGAGGAAACACCATATATTTT. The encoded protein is CSARDYVGGNTIYF.

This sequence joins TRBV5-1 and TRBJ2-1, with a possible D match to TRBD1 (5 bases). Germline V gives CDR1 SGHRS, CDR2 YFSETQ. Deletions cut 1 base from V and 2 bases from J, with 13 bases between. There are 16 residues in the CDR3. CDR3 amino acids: CASSLILQGTYNEQFF. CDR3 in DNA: TGCGCCAGCAGCTTGATACTTCAGGGAACCTACAATGAGCAGTTCTTC.

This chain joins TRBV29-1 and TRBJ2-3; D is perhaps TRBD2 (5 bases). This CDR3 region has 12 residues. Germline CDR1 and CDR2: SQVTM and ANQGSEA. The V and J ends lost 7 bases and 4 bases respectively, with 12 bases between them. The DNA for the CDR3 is TGCAGCGGGAATACTAGGGCAGATACGCAGTATTTT. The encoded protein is CSGNTRADTQYF.

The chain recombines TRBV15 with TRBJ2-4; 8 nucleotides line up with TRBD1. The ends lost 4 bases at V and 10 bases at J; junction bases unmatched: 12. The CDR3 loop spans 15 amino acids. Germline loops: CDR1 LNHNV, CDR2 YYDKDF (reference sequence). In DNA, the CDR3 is TGTGCCACCAGCAACAGTAAGGGTACAGGGGGAATTCAGTACTTC. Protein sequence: CATSNSKGTGGIQYF.

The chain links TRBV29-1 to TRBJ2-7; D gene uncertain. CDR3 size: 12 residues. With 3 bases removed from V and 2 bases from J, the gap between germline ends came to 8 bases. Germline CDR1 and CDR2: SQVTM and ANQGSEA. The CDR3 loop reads CSVDLGTYEQYF. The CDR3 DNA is TGCAGCGTTGATCTGGGGACCTACGAGCAGTACTTC.